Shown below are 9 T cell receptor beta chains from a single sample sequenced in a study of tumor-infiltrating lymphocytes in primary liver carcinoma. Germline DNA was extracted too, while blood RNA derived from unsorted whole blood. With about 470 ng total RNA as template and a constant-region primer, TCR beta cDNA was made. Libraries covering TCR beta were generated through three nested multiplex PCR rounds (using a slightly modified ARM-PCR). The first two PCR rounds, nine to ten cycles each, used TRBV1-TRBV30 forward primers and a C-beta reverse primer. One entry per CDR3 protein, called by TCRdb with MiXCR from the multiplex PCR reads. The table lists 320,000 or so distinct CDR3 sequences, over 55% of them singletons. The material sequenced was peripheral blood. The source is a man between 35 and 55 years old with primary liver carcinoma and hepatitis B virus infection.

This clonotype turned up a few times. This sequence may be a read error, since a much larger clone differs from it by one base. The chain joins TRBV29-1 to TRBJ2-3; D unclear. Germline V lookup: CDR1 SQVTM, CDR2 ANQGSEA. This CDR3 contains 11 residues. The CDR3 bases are TGCAGCGTTAAAGGAGCAGATGCGCAGTATTTT. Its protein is CSVKGADAQYF.

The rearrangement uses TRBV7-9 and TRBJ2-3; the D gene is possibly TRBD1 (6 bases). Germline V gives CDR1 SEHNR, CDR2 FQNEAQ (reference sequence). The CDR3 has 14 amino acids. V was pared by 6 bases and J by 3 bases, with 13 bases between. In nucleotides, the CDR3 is TGTGCCAGCAGTCCAGGGGTGAGGACAGATACGCAGTATTTT. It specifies CASSPGVRTDTQYF.

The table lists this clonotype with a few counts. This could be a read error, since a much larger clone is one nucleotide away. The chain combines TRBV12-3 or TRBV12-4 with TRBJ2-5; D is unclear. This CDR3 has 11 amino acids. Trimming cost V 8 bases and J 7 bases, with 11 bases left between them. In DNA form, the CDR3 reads TGTGCCAGCCGTTCTGAAGGGACCCAGTACTTC. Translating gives CASRSEGTQYF.

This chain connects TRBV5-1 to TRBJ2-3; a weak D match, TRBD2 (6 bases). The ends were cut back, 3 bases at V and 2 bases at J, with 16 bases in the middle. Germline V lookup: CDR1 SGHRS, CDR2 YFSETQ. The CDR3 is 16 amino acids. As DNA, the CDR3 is TGCGCCAGCAGCTATTCGACTAGAGGTACCACAGATACGCAGTATTTT. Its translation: CASSYSTRGTTDTQYF.

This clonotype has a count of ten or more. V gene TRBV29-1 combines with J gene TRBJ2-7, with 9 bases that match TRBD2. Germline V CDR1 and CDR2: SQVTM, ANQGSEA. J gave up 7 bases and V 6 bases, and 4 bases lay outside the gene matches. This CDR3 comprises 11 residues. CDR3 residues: CSVGAGGEQYF. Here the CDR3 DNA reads TGCAGCGTAGGAGCGGGGGGAGAGCAGTACTTC.

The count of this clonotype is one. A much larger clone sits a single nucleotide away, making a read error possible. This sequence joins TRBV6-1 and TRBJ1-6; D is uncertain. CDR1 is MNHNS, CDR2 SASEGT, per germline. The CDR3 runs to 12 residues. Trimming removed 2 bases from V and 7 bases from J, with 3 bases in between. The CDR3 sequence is CASSEKNSPLHF. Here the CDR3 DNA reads TGTGCCAGCAGTGAAAAGAATTCACCCCTCCACTTT.

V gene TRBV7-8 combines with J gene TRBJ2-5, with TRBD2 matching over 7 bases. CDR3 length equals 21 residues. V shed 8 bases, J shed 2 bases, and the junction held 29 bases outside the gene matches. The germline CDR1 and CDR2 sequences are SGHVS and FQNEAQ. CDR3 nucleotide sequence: TGTGCCAGCGTCTTGGCCATCCAGGTCGTACGCGGGAGCGCGAGACAAGAGACCCAGTACTTC. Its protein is CASVLAIQVVRGSARQETQYF.

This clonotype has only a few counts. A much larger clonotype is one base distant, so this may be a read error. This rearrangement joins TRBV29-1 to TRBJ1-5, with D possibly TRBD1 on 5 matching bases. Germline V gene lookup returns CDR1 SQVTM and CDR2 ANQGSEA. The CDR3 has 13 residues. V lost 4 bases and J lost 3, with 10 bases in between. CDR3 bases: TGCAGCGTTGGGGGCAGGTACAATCAGCCCCAGCATTTT. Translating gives CSVGGRYNQPQHF.

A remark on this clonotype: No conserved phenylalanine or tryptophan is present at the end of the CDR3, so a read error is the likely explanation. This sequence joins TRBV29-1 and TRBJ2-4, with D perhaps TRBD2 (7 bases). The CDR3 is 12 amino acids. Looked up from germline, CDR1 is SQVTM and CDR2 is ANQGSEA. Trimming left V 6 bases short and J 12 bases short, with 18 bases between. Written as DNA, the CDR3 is TGCAGCGTCAAAGGGGGAGGGGTAGATCAGTACCTC. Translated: CSVKGGGVDQYL.